The TCR beta chain described here comes from a study of blood T cell repertoires in COVID-19. Overall study: The samples span acute and convalescent COVID-19 from the United States, Italy and Spain. Sample material is recorded as cDNA or gDNA derived from T cells, B-cell-depleted T cells, or PBMCs.

As handled by the study authors: Amplification of reference gene primers was used by the study to estimate nucleated cell counts. Sequencing was performed with immunoSEQ multiplex PCR; in TCRdb, only in-frame clones are kept and a portion is missing. That table furnishes V, J and clone size, whereas the DNA furnished D and trimming. The table has 70,000 or so clones, around three quarters seen once. This CDR3 is built from 15 residues. The germline V gene has CDR1 MNHEY and CDR2 SMNVEV (reference sequence). V gave up 2 bases and J gave up 7 bases; unmatched junction bases: 3. This receptor was obtained from a man aged 55 to 69 with acute or convalescent COVID-19. The material sequenced was peripheral blood. J is TRBJ2-1 and V is TRBV27; 12 bases fit TRBD2. The CDR3 loop is CASSLLAGGGNEQFF. CDR3 bases: TGTGCCAGCAGTTTACTAGCGGGGGGGGGAAATGAGCAGTTCTTC.